Described below is a single TCR beta chain sequence and its context. Its target is not known. The source of the sample is a study of radiotherapy plus CTLA-4 blockade in lung cancer. The wider study: Objective responses were documented in around 19% of patients, with disease control in 31%.

Those with chemo-refractory metastatic non-small-cell lung cancer were treated with focal radiation combined with CTLA-4 blockade using ipilimumab. The table came from immunoSEQ multiplex PCR; TCRdb's copy has only in-frame clones and leaves some out. The sample contains about 59,000 clones, about 72% of which appear only once. Germline CDR1 is KGHSH and CDR2 is LQKENI. V gave up 2 bases and J gave up 0 bases, with 10 bases separating them. The CDR3 sequence is 16 residues long. Broader study findings: In blood, after radiotherapy plus ipilimumab, tumor-derived TCR clones expanded. Dynamics of early blood T cell clones, together with interferon-beta, were reportedly the best predictors of response.

The rearrangement joins TRBV18 to TRBJ1-4, with D possibly being TRBD1 (5 bases). This material consisted of peripheral blood, taken from a patient treated with radiotherapy plus ipilimumab. The source of this sequence is a human donor with non-small cell lung cancer whose response to radiotherapy plus ipilimumab could not be evaluated. The CDR3 region is CASSPLTVATNEKLFF. DNA for the CDR3: TGTGCCAGCTCACCATTGACAGTAGCAACTAATGAAAAACTGTTTTTT.